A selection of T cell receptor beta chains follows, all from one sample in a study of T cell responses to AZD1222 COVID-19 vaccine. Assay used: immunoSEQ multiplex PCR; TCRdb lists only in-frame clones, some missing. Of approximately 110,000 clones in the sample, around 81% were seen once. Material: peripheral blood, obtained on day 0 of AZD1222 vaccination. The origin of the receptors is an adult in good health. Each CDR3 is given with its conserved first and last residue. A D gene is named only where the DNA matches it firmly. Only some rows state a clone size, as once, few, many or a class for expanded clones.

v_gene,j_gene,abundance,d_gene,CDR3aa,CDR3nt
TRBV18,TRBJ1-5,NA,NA,CASSPQTVSNQPQHF,TGTGCCAGCTCACCACAGACTGTTAGCAATCAGCCCCAGCATTTT
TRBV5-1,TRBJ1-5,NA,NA,CASSPLGHSNQPQHF,TGCGCCAGCAGCCCCCTAGGGCACAGCAATCAGCCCCAGCATTTT
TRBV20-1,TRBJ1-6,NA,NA,CSASSRGGPLHF,TGCAGTGCTAGTAGCCGAGGCGGACCCCTCCACTTT
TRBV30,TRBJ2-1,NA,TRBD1,CAWGKPGQGAKEQFF,TGTGCCTGGGGAAAACCGGGACAGGGGGCTAAGGAGCAGTTCTTC
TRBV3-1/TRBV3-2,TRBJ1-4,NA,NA,CASSTLAAGEKLFF,TGTGCCAGCAGCACCTTAGCGGCGGGGGAAAAACTGTTTTTT
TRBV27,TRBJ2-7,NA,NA,CASSLGSWQGVMYEQYF,TGTGCCAGCAGTTTGGGGAGTTGGCAGGGAGTTATGTACGAGCAGTACTTC
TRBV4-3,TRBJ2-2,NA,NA,CASSQAGLGYGELFF,TGCGCCAGCAGCCAAGCAGGGTTGGGCTACGGGGAGCTGTTTTTT
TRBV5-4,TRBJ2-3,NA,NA,CASSLSGTDTQYF,TGTGCCAGCAGCTTGAGCGGCACAGATACGCAGTATTTT
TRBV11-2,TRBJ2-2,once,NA,CASSSRGNTGELFF,TGTGCCAGCAGCTCCAGGGGGAACACCGGGGAGCTGTTTTTT
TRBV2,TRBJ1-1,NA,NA,CASTALGAANTEAFF,TGTGCCAGCACAGCATTAGGGGCCGCGAACACTGAAGCTTTCTTT
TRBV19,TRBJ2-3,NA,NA,CASSIGAGGRTDTQYF,TGTGCCAGTAGTATAGGTGCCGGAGGACGGACAGATACGCAGTATTTT
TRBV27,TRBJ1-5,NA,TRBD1,CASSPSQGAKDQPQHF,TGTGCCAGCAGTCCCTCACAGGGGGCAAAGGATCAGCCCCAGCATTTT
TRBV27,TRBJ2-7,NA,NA,CASSLSPVALNYEQYF,TGTGCCAGCAGTTTATCCCCGGTCGCCTTGAACTACGAGCAGTACTTC
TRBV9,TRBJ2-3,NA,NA,CASSVPLTGVDTQYF,TGTGCCAGCAGCGTCCCCCTCACGGGGGTTGATACGCAGTATTTT
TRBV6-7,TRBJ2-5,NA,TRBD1,CAGRRTGGDQETQYF,TGTGCCGGGAGAAGGACAGGGGGGGACCAAGAGACCCAGTACTTC
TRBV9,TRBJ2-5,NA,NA,CASSVLSGRQETQYF,TGTGCCAGCAGCGTACTTTCGGGCAGGCAAGAGACCCAGTACTTC
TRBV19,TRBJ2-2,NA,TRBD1,CASSDRGITGELFF,TGTGCCAGTTCGGACAGGGGAATCACCGGGGAGCTGTTTTTT
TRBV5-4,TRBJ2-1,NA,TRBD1,CASSQDRGTYNEQFF,TGTGCCAGCAGCCAGGACAGGGGAACCTACAATGAGCAGTTCTTC
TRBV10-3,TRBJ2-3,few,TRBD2,CAISEGLAGDHTDTQYF,TGTGCCATCAGTGAGGGGCTAGCGGGGGACCACACAGATACGCAGTATTTT
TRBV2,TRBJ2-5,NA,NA,CASRAQGMQGETQYF,TGTGCCAGCAGAGCTCAGGGGATGCAGGGAGAGACCCAGTACTTC
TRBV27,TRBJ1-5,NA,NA,CASSLNRGNQPQHF,TGTGCCAGCAGTTTAAATAGGGGGAATCAGCCCCAGCATTTT
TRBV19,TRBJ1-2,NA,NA,CASSIGGSNGYTF,TGTGCCAGTAGTATAGGTGGGTCAAATGGCTACACCTTC
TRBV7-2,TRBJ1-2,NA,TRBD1,CASSLAVGDRGRSANYGYTF,TGTGCCAGCAGCTTAGCGGTGGGGGACAGGGGGCGTTCTGCTAACTATGGCTACACCTTC
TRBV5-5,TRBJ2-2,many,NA,CASSLEAGTGELFF,TGTGCCAGCAGCTTGGAGGCAGGGACCGGGGAGCTGTTTTTT
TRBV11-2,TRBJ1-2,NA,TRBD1,CASSLGQGDGYTF,TGTGCCAGCAGCCTTGGACAGGGGGATGGCTACACCTTC
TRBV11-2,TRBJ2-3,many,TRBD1,CASSSYRGRADTQYF,TGTGCCAGCAGTTCCTACAGGGGGCGGGCAGATACGCAGTATTTT
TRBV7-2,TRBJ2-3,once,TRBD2,CASSLRGGSADTQYF,TGTGCCAGCAGCTTAAGGGGCGGGAGTGCAGATACGCAGTATTTT
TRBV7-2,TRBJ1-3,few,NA,CASSGVTSSGNTIYF,TGTGCCAGCAGCGGTGTCACCTCCTCTGGAAACACCATATATTTT
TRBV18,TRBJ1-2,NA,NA,CASSPGAFYYGYTF,TGTGCCAGCTCACCTGGGGCTTTCTACTATGGCTACACCTTC
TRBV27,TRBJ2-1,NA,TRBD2,CASGPTSGSYNEQFF,TGTGCCAGCGGTCCTACTAGCGGGAGCTACAATGAGCAGTTCTTC
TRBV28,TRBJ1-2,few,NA,CASSRQNYGYTF,TGTGCCAGCAGTAGGCAGAACTATGGCTACACCTTC
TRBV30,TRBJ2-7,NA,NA,CAWSAGQASSYEQYF,TGTGCCTGGAGCGCGGGGCAGGCCAGCTCCTACGAGCAGTACTTC
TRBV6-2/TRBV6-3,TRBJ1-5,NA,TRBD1,CASSRTGGNQPQHF,TGTGCCAGCAGTAGAACAGGGGGTAATCAGCCCCAGCATTTT
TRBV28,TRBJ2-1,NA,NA,CASRRSGANEQFF,TGTGCCAGCAGGCGCTCAGGGGCCAATGAGCAGTTCTTC
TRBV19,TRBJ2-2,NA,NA,CASLQIGTGELFF,TGTGCCAGCCTGCAGATAGGAACGGGGGAGCTGTTTTTT
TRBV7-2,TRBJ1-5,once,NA,CASSPQGTTSQPQHF,TGTGCCAGCAGCCCGCAAGGGACGACAAGTCAGCCCCAGCATTTT
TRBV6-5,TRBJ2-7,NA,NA,CASSIDGSSYEQYF,TGTGCCAGCAGTATAGACGGGAGCTCCTACGAGCAGTACTTC
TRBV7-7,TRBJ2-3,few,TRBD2,CASSSGTSGSYDTQYF,TGTGCTAGCAGCTCCGGGACTAGCGGGAGTTATGATACGCAGTATTTT